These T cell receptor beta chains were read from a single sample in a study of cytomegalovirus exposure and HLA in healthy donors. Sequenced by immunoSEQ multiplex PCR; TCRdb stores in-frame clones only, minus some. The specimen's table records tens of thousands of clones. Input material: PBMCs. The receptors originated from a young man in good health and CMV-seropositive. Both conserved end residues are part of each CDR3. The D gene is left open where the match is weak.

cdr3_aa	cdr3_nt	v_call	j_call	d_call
CASSVPGQGETQYF	TGTGCCAGCAGTGTCCCTGGACAGGGAGAGACCCAGTACTTC	TRBV28	TRBJ2-5	TRBD1
CASSRTGDANQPQHF	TGTGCCAGCAGCCGAACAGGGGACGCCAATCAGCCCCAGCATTTT	TRBV28	TRBJ1-5	TRBD1
CASSVGQGAVTEAFF	TGCGCCAGCAGCGTGGGACAGGGGGCGGTCACTGAAGCTTTCTTT	TRBV5-1	TRBJ1-1	TRBD1
CASKTGTRHNNEQFF	TGTGCCAGCAAAACCGGGACTAGGCACAACAATGAGCAGTTCTTC	TRBV6-6	TRBJ2-1	TRBD2
CASSFRQGLGEQFF	TGTGCCAGCAGCTTTCGACAGGGCTTAGGAGAGCAGTTCTTC	TRBV21-1	TRBJ2-1	-
CASSGQRNTEAFF	TGTGCCAGCAGCGGACAGCGGAACACTGAAGCTTTCTTT	TRBV2	TRBJ1-1	-
CASSIQRTGMAYEQYF	TGCGCCAGCAGCATCCAACGGACAGGGATGGCCTACGAGCAGTACTTC	TRBV5-1	TRBJ2-7	TRBD1
CASSLGTGGNTEAFF	TGTGCCAGCAGCTTAGGAACAGGGGGCAACACTGAAGCTTTCTTT	TRBV11-2	TRBJ1-1	TRBD1
CASRRVGQGNEQYF	TGTGCCAGCAGGAGGGTCGGACAGGGGAACGAGCAGTACTTC	TRBV2	TRBJ2-7	TRBD1
CASRAGVTGELFF	TGTGCCAGCAGAGCAGGGGTTACCGGGGAGCTGTTTTTT	TRBV6-4	TRBJ2-2	-
CASSVVGGPIETQYF	TGTGCCAGCAGTGTAGTGGGAGGGCCGATAGAGACCCAGTACTTC	TRBV2	TRBJ2-5	TRBD2
CASSLVTASNEQFF	TGTGCCAGCAGCTTAGTGACAGCGTCCAATGAGCAGTTCTTC	TRBV7-3	TRBJ2-1	-
CASSLEAGNNYGYTF	TGTGCCAGCAGCTTAGAGGCAGGGAATAACTATGGCTACACCTTC	TRBV7-6	TRBJ1-2	-
CAWGTSWNIQYF	TGTGCCTGGGGGACTAGTTGGAACATTCAGTACTTC	TRBV30	TRBJ2-4	TRBD2
CASGTGAVQYF	TGTGCCAGCGGGACAGGGGCCGTGCAGTACTTC	TRBV25-1	TRBJ2-7	TRBD1